The 31 T cell receptor beta chains in this list originate from one sample, sequenced in a study of T cells in Graves' hyperthyroidism and ophthalmopathy. There were TCR beta CDR3 regions amplified from RNA transcripts. First-round RT-PCR of the TCR CDR3 relied on the HTBI primer set. TCRdb re-called the multiplex PCR reads with MiXCR, one entry per CDR3 protein. The table has approximately 610,000 distinct CDR3 sequences, over 15% seen once; the top ten hold roughly 18%. The sequenced sample was blood. All receptors derive from a woman between 18 and 30 years old with Graves' hyperthyroidism.

This clonotype was seen repeatedly, ten times or more. The chain links TRBV7-2 to TRBJ2-5; 7 bases fit TRBD1. J gave up 7 bases and V 4 bases, and 9 bases lay outside the gene matches. The CDR3 sequence is 14 residues long. Germline CDR1 SGHTA, CDR2 FQGNSA. The CDR3 region has the DNA TGTGCCAGCAGCTCCGGGACGGCAGGGGGGACCCAGTACTTC. Translated, it gives CASSSGTAGGTQYF.

This clonotype showed up just a few times. The rearrangement joins TRBV11-3 to TRBJ2-7; weak D call: TRBD1 (6 bases). Trimming shortened V by 6 bases and J by 5 bases, and 17 bases separated the two germline ends. CDR1 is SGHNT and CDR2 is YENEEA in the germline V gene. The CDR3 runs to 14 residues. The CDR3 region is CASSLHREGHEQYF. The CDR3 DNA reads TGTGCCAGCAGTTTACACAGGGAAGGCCACGAGCAGTACTTC.

This clonotype was seen only a few times. The gene calls are TRBV25-1 and TRBJ2-1; TRBD2 matches 11 bases. The CDR3 totals 16 residues. CDR1 MGHDK and CDR2 SYGVNS come from the germline V gene. With 4 bases clipped from V and 5 bases from J, the junction kept 7 bases outside the gene matches. The CDR3 DNA reads TGTGCCAGCAGTGCTTCGACTAGCGGGACGCACAATGAGCAGTTCTTC. It specifies CASSASTSGTHNEQFF.

The chain combines TRBV6-1 with TRBJ1-2; D not certain. Germline V gene lookup returns CDR1 MNHNS and CDR2 SASEGT. The V gene lost 6 bases and the J gene lost 4 bases, with 18 bases spanning the gap. This CDR3 has 15 residues. In DNA form, the CDR3 reads TGTGCCAGCAGCTCAGTAGCTGCCGAAGGCTATGGCTACACCTTC. It encodes CASSSVAAEGYGYTF.

This clonotype has ten or more counts. J is TRBJ2-5 and V is TRBV7-9, with TRBD1 matching 7 bases. V shed 5 bases and J 1 base; nucleotides not matched to a gene: 4. Germline CDR1 is SEHNR and CDR2 is FQNEAQ (reference sequence). The CDR3 spans 14 residues. The CDR3 region has the DNA TGTGCCAGCAGCATAGGGACAGCCCAAGAGACCCAGTACTTC. Amino acid sequence: CASSIGTAQETQYF.

The chain couples TRBV12-3 or TRBV12-4 to TRBJ2-2; possible D gene TRBD2, 6 bases. The CDR3 covers 17 residues. Trimming removed 6 bases at V and 5 bases at J, with 22 bases between. DNA for the CDR3: TGTGCCAGCAGAGGTTCCGGGGGAGCCCCGGCGACCGGGGAGCTGTTTTTT. It specifies CASRGSGGAPATGELFF.

This clonotype was counted a few times. The chain is built from TRBV9 and TRBJ2-1; D possibly matches TRBD1 or TRBD2 (6 bases each). The CDR3 length is 13 residues. Germline CDR1 is SGDLS and CDR2 is YYNGEE. V was shortened by 6 bases and J by 2 bases, with 9 bases between the two germline ends. The CDR3 DNA reads as TGTGCCAGCAAGGGGGGTACCTACAATGAGCAGTTCTTC. Its translation: CASKGGTYNEQFF.

This clonotype was observed a handful of times. The rearrangement joins TRBV27 to TRBJ2-1; 7 bases are shared with TRBD2. The germline CDR1 and CDR2 sequences are MNHEY and SMNVEV (reference sequence). The CDR3 extends over 15 amino acids. V gave up 6 bases and J gave up 4 bases; unmatched junction bases: 9. In DNA, the CDR3 is TGTGCCAGCAGACTCCGCGGGAGTGGGTACAATGAGCAGTTCTTC. It translates to CASRLRGSGYNEQFF.

The CDR3 spells CSVQQGLNYGYTF. CDR3 bases: TGCAGCGTGCAACAGGGTCTTAACTATGGCTACACCTTC. The chain is built from TRBV29-1 and TRBJ1-2; weak D call: TRBD1 (6 bases). Trimming took 6 bases from V and 1 from J, leaving 12 bases between them. CDR1 is SQVTM, CDR2 ANQGSEA, per germline. CDR3 size: 13 residues.

This clonotype was found a few times. V gene TRBV4-3 combines with J gene TRBJ2-5; TRBD2 matches at 9 bases. The CDR3 has 17 residues. J was trimmed by 5 bases and V by 0 bases; bases with no gene match: 10. Looked up from germline, CDR1 is LGHNA and CDR2 is YSLEER. The CDR3 DNA sequence: TGCGCCAGCAGCCAAGATCCCCTGACTAGCGGTCCGGAGACCCAGTACTTC. Its protein product is CASSQDPLTSGPETQYF.

The table lists this clonotype with many counts. This chain joins TRBV7-9 and TRBJ2-5, with D possibly matching TRBD1 (5 bases). Germline V gene lookup returns CDR1 SEHNR and CDR2 FQNEAQ (reference sequence). This CDR3 contains 14 residues. V was clipped by 5 bases and J by 2 bases, with 12 bases between them. The CDR3 DNA follows: TGTGCCAGCAGCCCTTCGGACACTCAAGAGACCCAGTACTTC. Translating it yields CASSPSDTQETQYF. Combining the CDR3 with reference TRBV7-9 and TRBJ2-5 gives the whole variable domain DTGVSQNPRHKITKRGQNVTFRCDPISEHNRLYWYRQTLGQGPEFLTYFQNEAQLEKSRLLSDRFSAERPKGSFSTLEIQRTEQGDSAMYLCASSPSDTQETQYFGPGTRLLVL.

The table lists this clonotype with a few counts. One junction end disagrees with the germline gene, perhaps due to a read error. The CDR3 sequence is CASSQGGYERYF. The CDR3 region has the DNA TGTGCCAGCAGCCAAGGGGGGTACGAGCGGTACTTC. The rearrangement joins TRBV3-1 to TRBJ2-7; D tentatively reads TRBD1 or TRBD2 (5 bases each). The CDR3 extends over 12 amino acids. Germline V lookup: CDR1 LGHDT, CDR2 YNNKEL (reference sequence).

The chain couples TRBV5-1 to TRBJ1-5; maybe TRBD1 (5 bases). Trimming stripped 0 bases from V and 7 bases from J, with 14 bases between. Germline CDR1 reads SGHRS; CDR2 reads YFSETQ. CDR3 length: 15 amino acids. This CDR3 reads CASSLAGTSGQPQHF. In DNA, the CDR3 is TGCGCCAGCAGCTTGGCCGGGACGTCGGGGCAGCCCCAGCATTTT.

This chain uses TRBV11-2 with TRBJ2-4; D unclear. CDR3 size: 15 residues. V was pared by 3 bases and J by 0 bases, with 9 bases between. The V gene's germline CDR1 is SGHAT and CDR2 FQNNGV. CDR3 sequence reads: CASSFTTVAKNIQYF. In DNA, the CDR3 is TGTGCCAGCAGCTTTACCACCGTAGCCAAAAACATTCAGTACTTC. Using reference TRBV11-2 and TRBJ2-4 for the parts outside the CDR3, the full variable domain is EAGVAQSPRYKIIEKRQSVAFWCNPISGHATLYWYQQILGQGPKLLIQFQNNGVVDDSQLPKDRFSAERLKGVDSTLKIQPAKLEDSAVYLCASSFTTVAKNIQYFGAGTRLSVL.

This clonotype showed up many times. The chain uses TRBV12-3 or TRBV12-4 and TRBJ1-1; tentative D call: TRBD1 (5 bases). Trimming stripped 6 bases from V and 1 base from J, with 9 bases between. This CDR3 has 13 residues. The CDR3: CASSFDRNTEAFF. The CDR3 nucleotides read TGTGCCAGCAGCTTCGACAGGAACACTGAAGCTTTCTTT.

The CDR3 DNA reads as TGTGCCAGTAGTATAATGGGGGCGGGAAATGAAAAACTGTTTTTT. This translates into CASSIMGAGNEKLFF. The rearrangement joins TRBV19 to TRBJ1-4; D possibly corresponds to TRBD1 (6 bases). Trimming took off 2 bases at V and 5 bases at J, with 12 bases between the two ends. Germline-derived CDR1 and CDR2 are LNHDA and SQIVND (reference sequence). This CDR3 is 15 amino acids long.

At least ten counts were recorded for this clonotype. V and J are TRBV2 and TRBJ2-7; TRBD2 aligns across 9 bases. This CDR3 is built from 15 residues. Germline assignment: CDR1 SNHLY and CDR2 FYNNEI. V was pared by 6 bases and J by 1 base, with 7 bases of the junction left unmatched. CDR3 loop: CASRILAGPSYEQYF. In DNA, the CDR3 is TGTGCCAGCAGAATACTAGCGGGCCCTTCCTACGAGCAGTACTTC.

The table lists this clonotype with a few counts. The chain joins TRBV5-1 to TRBJ2-6; tentative D call: TRBD1 (6 bases). The CDR3 has 19 amino acids. Germline V gene sequence: CDR1 SGHRS, CDR2 YFSETQ. V was clipped by 4 bases and J by 0 bases, with 20 bases between them. CDR3 residues: CASSRTTGLGASGANVLTF. CDR3 bases: TGCGCCAGCAGCCGGACGACAGGCCTGGGGGCCTCTGGGGCCAACGTCCTGACTTTC.

This clonotype occurred many times. The rearrangement uses TRBV2 and TRBJ1-3; TRBD1 aligns across 8 bases. Trimming at V came to 0 bases and at J to 3 bases, leaving 7 bases not matched to a gene. This CDR3 has 17 residues. Per germline, CDR1 SNHLY and CDR2 FYNNEI. This CDR3 reads CASSEAGQVVYGNTIYF. In nucleotides, the CDR3 is TGTGCCAGCAGTGAAGCGGGACAGGTGGTATATGGAAACACCATATATTTT. The entire variable domain, with the rest obtained from reference TRBV2 and TRBJ1-3, is as follows: EPEVTQTPSHQVTQMGQEVILRCVPISNHLYFYWYRQILGQKVEFLVSFYNNEISEKSEIFDDQFSVERPDGSNFTLKIRSTKLEDSAMYFCASSEAGQVVYGNTIYFGEGSWLTVV.

This clonotype was seen ten or more times. The chain has TRBV7-8 and TRBJ2-1; 10 bases agree with TRBD1. This CDR3 comprises 14 residues. V dropped 2 bases and J dropped 6; count of bases not matched to a gene: 1. Germline values: CDR1 SGHVS, CDR2 FQNEAQ. The CDR3 DNA follows: TGTGCCAGCAGCTTATGGGACAGGGGCAATGAGCAGTTCTTC. Translation: CASSLWDRGNEQFF.

This clonotype occurred many times. V and J are TRBV10-3 and TRBJ2-7; TRBD2 aligns across 11 bases. The CDR3 is 13 amino acids. Unmatched junction bases numbered 7, after V lost 9 bases and J lost 6 bases. Germline V gene data show CDR1 as ENHRY and CDR2 as SYGVKD. The CDR3 region is CAMSATSGTEQYF. Written as DNA, the CDR3 is TGTGCCATGTCGGCGACTAGCGGGACCGAGCAGTACTTC.

The chain uses TRBV7-6 and TRBJ1-2; 9 positions match TRBD1. The germline V gene has CDR1 SGHVS and CDR2 FNYEAQ. There are 15 residues in the CDR3. V was pared by 3 bases and J by 8 bases, with 10 bases of the junction left unmatched. The CDR3 reads CASSFQPTGGYGYTF. In nucleotides, the CDR3 is TGTGCCAGCAGCTTCCAACCGACAGGGGGATACGGCTACACCTTC.

This rearrangement joins TRBV10-3 to TRBJ2-2, with TRBD2 identical over 13 bases. The ends lost 2 bases at V and 2 bases at J; junction bases unmatched: 5. Germline CDR1 is ENHRY and CDR2 is SYGVKD. The CDR3 extends over 18 amino acids. CDR3 DNA sequence: TGTGCCATCAGTGAGCCAGGACTAGCGGGGGAAAACACCGGGGAGCTGTTTTTT. Protein product: CAISEPGLAGENTGELFF.

This chain connects TRBV12-3 or TRBV12-4 to TRBJ1-2; possibly TRBD1 for D (6 bases). The V end lost 3 bases, the J end lost 7 bases, and 18 bases lay between the germline ends. This CDR3 is 15 amino acids long. The CDR3 region is CASSLGSGGLGGYTF. The CDR3 DNA sequence: TGTGCCAGCAGTTTGGGTTCGGGGGGCTTAGGTGGCTACACCTTC.

This clonotype appeared many times. The V call is TRBV11-2, the J call TRBJ2-3; maybe TRBD2 (5 bases). CDR1 is SGHAT and CDR2 is FQNNGV in the germline V gene. Trimming removed 5 bases at V and 2 bases at J, with 14 bases between. CDR3 size: 15 residues. Written as DNA, the CDR3 is TGTGCCAGCAGCCCCCTGGACTGGTACACAGATACGCAGTATTTT. Its protein is CASSPLDWYTDTQYF.

This chain links TRBV12-3 or TRBV12-4 with TRBJ2-5; 8 bases map to TRBD1. This CDR3 is 17 amino acids long. V was clipped by 1 base and J by 2 bases; unmatched bases: 9. This CDR3 reads CASSLDARTGSQETQYF. As DNA, the CDR3 is TGTGCCAGCAGTTTAGACGCCCGGACAGGGAGTCAAGAGACCCAGTACTTC.

This clonotype was recorded a few times. The J gene is TRBJ1-2, the V gene TRBV6-1, with D perhaps TRBD1 (5 bases). This CDR3 is built from 13 residues. Trimming left V 6 bases short and J 4 bases short, with 12 bases between. Germline lookup yields CDR1 MNHNS and CDR2 SASEGT. The chain's CDR3 is CASRMEGFYGYTF. The CDR3 coding sequence is TGTGCCAGCAGGATGGAGGGGTTCTATGGCTACACCTTC.

The chain employs TRBV24-1 and TRBJ1-2, with a weak D call TRBD1 (5 bases). Germline lookup yields CDR1 KGHDR and CDR2 SFDVKD. The CDR3 is 13 residues long. Trimming removed 4 bases from V and 6 bases from J, with 11 bases in between. The CDR3 region is CATSETGLNGYTF. Written as DNA, the CDR3 is TGTGCCACCAGTGAAACAGGCCTAAATGGCTACACCTTC.

This rearrangement joins TRBV7-9 to TRBJ1-2; 8 nucleotides match TRBD1. The ends lost 2 bases at V and 4 bases at J; junction bases unmatched: 6. CDR1 is SEHNR and CDR2 is FQNEAQ in the germline V gene (reference sequence). The CDR3 consists of 15 residues. CDR3 loop: CASSLSGGASYGYTF. CDR3 DNA sequence: TGTGCCAGCAGCTTATCAGGGGGCGCGTCCTATGGCTACACCTTC.

Many counts were recorded for this clonotype. The CDR3 here is CASSLAGPVAGNTIYF. The CDR3 coding sequence is TGTGCCAGCAGCTTAGCGGGTCCTGTTGCTGGAAACACCATATATTTT. The V and J genes are TRBV7-2 and TRBJ1-3; no reliable D call. This CDR3 is built from 16 residues. Trimming pared 0 bases from V and 2 bases from J, leaving 11 bases between. Germline values: CDR1 SGHTA, CDR2 FQGNSA.

Many counts were recorded for this clonotype. V usage is TRBV27 and J usage is TRBJ2-3; 11 bases are a match to TRBD2. The germline CDR1 and CDR2 sequences are MNHEY and SMNVEV (reference sequence). The CDR3 runs to 15 residues. The V gene end was trimmed by 7 bases and the J gene end by 0 bases; junction bases not matched to a gene: 3. The CDR3 DNA reads as TGTGCCAGCATCCGACTAGCGGGGAGCACAGATACGCAGTATTTT. This encodes CASIRLAGSTDTQYF.